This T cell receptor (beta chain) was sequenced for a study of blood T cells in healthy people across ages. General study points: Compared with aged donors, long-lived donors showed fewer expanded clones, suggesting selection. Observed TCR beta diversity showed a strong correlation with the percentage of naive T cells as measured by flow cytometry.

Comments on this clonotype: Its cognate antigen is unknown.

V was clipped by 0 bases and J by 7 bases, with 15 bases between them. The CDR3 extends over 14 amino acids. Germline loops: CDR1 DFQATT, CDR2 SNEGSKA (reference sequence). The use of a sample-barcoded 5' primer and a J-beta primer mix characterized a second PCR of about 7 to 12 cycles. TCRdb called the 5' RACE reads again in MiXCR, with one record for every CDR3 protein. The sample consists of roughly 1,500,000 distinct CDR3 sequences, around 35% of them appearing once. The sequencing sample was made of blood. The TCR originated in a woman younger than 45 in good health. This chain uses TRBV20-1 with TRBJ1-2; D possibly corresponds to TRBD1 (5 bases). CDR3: CSARDLGVGFGYTF. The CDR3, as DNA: TGCAGTGCTAGAGATTTGGGGGTGGGTTTTGGCTACACCTTC.